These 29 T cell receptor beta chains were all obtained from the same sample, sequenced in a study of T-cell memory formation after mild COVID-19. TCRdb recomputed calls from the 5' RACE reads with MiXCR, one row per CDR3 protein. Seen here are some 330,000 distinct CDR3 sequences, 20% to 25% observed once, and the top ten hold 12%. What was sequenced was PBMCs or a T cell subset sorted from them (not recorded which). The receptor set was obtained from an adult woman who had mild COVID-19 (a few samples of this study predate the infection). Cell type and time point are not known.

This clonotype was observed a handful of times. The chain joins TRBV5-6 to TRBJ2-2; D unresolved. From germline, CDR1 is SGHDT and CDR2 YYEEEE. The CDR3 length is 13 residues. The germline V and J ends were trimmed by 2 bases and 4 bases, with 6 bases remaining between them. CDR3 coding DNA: TGTGCCAGCAGCTTATACCCCACCGGGGAGCTGTTTTTT. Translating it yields CASSLYPTGELFF.

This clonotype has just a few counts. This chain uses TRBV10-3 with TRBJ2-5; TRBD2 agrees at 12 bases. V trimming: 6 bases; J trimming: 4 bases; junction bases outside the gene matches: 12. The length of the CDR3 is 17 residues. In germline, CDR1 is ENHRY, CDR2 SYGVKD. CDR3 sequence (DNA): TGTGCCATCAGAGAGGGAGGACTAGCGGGACTCCTAGAGACCCAGTACTTC. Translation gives CAIREGGLAGLLETQYF.

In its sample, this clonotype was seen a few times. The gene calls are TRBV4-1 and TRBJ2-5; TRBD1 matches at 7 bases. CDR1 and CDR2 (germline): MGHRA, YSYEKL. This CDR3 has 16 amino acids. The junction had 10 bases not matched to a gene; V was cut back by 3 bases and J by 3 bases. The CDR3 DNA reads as TGCGCCAGCAGCCACCCTCAGCAGACAGGGAAAGAGACCCAGTACTTC. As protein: CASSHPQQTGKETQYF.

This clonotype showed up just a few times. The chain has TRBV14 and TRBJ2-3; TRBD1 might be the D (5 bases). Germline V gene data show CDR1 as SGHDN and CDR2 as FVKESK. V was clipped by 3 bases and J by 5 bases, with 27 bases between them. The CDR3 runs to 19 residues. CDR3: CASSQYPMASLGARDTQYF. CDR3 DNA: TGTGCCAGCAGCCAGTATCCTATGGCGAGTTTAGGGGCGAGAGATACGCAGTATTTT.

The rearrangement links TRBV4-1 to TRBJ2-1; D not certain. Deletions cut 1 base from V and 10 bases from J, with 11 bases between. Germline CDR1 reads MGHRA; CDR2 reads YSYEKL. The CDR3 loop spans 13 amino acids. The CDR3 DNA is TGCGCCAGCAGCCAAGGCGCGGAAAGGGAGCAGTTCTTC. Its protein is CASSQGAEREQFF.

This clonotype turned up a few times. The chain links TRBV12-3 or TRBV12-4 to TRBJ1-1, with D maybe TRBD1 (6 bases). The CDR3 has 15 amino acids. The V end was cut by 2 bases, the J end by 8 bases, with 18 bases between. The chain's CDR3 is CASSLSASGAREAFF. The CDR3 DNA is TGTGCCAGCAGTTTATCGGCTTCGGGGGCAAGGGAAGCTTTCTTT.

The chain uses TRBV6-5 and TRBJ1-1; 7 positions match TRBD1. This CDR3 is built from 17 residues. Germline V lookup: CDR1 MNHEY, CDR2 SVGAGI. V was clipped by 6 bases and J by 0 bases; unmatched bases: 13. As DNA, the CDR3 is TGTGCCAGCAGATTTCACCTGACAGGGAACATGAACACTGAAGCTTTCTTT. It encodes CASRFHLTGNMNTEAFF.

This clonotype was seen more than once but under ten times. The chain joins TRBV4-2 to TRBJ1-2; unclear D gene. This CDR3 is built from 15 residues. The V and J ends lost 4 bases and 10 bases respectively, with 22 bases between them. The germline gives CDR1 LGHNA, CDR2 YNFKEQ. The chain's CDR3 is CASSPPGGTANAYTF. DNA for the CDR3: TGTGCCAGCAGCCCCCCCGGAGGCACGGCGAATGCCTACACCTTC.

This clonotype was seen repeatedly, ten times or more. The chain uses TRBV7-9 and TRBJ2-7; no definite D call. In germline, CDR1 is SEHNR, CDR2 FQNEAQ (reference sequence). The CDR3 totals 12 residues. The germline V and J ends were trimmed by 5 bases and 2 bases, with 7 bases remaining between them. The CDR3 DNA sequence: TGTGCCAGCAGCCCAACCCCCTACGAGCAGTACTTC. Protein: CASSPTPYEQYF.

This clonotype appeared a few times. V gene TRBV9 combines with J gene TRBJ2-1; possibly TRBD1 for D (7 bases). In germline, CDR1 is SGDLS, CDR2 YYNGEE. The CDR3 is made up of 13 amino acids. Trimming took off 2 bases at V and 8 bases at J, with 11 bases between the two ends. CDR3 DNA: TGTGCCAGCAGCGTCGGAGGGGGCCATGAGCAGTTCTTC. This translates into CASSVGGGHEQFF.

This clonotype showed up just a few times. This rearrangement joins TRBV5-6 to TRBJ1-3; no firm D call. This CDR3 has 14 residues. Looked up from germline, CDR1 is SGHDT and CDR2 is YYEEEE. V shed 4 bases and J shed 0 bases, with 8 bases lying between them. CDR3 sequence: CASSGRSSGNTIYF. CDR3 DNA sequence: TGTGCCAGCAGCGGACGGAGCTCTGGAAACACCATATATTTT.

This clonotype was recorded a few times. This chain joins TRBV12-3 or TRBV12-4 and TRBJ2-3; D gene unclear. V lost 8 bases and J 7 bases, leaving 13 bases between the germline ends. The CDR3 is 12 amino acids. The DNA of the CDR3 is TGTGCCAGCGTAATGGGTAGAAATACGCAGTATTTT. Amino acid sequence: CASVMGRNTQYF.

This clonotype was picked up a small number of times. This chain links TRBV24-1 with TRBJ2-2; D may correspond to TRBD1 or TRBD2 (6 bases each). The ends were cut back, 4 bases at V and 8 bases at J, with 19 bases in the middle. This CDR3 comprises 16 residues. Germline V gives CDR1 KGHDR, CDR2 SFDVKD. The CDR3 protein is CATSESKGGITGELFF. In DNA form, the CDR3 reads TGTGCCACCAGTGAATCAAAAGGGGGGATCACAGGGGAGCTGTTTTTT.

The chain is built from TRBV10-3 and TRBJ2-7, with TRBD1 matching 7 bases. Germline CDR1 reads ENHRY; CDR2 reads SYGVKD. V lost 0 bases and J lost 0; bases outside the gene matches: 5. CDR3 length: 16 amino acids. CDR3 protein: CAISESLTGASYEQYF. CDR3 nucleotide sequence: TGTGCCATCAGTGAGTCCCTAACAGGGGCCTCCTACGAGCAGTACTTC.

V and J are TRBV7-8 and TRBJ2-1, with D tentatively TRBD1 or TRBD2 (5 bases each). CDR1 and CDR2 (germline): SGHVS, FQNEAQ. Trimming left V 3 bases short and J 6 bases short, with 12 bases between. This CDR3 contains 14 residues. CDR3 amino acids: CASSFTVGTNEQFF. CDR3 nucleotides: TGTGCCAGCAGCTTTACGGTGGGGACCAATGAGCAGTTCTTC.

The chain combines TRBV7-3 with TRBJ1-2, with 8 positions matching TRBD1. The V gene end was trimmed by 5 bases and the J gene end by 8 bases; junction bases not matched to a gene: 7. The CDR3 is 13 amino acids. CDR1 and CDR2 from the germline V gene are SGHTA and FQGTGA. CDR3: CASSPGQGRGYTF. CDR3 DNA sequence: TGTGCCAGCAGCCCCGGACAGGGTCGGGGCTACACCTTC.

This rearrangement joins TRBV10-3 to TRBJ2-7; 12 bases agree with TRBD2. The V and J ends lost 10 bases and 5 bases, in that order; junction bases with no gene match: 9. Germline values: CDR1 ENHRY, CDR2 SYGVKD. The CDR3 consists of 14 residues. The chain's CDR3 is CATSLAGGMNEQYF. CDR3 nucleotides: TGTGCCACCTCACTAGCGGGAGGTATGAACGAGCAGTACTTC.

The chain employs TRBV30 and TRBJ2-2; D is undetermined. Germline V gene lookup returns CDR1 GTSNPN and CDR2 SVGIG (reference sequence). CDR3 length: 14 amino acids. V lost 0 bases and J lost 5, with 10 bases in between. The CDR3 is CAWSVLMETGELFF. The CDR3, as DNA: TGTGCCTGGAGTGTCCTGATGGAGACCGGGGAGCTGTTTTTT.

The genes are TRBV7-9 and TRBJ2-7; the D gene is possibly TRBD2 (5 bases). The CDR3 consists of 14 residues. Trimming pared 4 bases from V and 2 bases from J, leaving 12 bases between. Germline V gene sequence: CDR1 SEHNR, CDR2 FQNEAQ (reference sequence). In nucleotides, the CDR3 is TGTGCCAGCAGCTCCCCCCGAGGGCCCTACGAGCAGTACTTC. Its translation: CASSSPRGPYEQYF.

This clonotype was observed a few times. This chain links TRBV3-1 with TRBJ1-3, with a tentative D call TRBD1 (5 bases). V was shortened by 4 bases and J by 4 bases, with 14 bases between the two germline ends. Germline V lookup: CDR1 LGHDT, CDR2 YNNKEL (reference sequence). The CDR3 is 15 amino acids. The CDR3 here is CASSPTVNQGNTIYF. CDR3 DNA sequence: TGTGCCAGCAGCCCGACAGTGAATCAAGGAAACACCATATATTTT. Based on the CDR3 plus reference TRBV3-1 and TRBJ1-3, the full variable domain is DTAVSQTPKYLVTQMGNDKSIKCEQNLGHDTMYWYKQDSKKFLKIMFSYNNKELIINETVPNRFSPKSPDKAHLNLHINSLELGDSAVYFCASSPTVNQGNTIYFGEGSWLTVV.

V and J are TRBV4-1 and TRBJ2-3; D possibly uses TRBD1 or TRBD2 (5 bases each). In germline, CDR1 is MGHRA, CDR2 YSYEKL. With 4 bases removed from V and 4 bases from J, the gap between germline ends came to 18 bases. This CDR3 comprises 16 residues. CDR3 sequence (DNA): TGCGCCAGCAGCCCGACGGACTCCCCGGGGCCAGATACGCAGTATTTT. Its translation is CASSPTDSPGPDTQYF.

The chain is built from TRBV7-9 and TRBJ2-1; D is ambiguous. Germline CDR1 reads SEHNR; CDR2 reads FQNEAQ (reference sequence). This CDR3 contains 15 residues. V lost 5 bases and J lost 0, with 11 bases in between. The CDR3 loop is CASSSRLSSYNEQFF. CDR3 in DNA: TGTGCCAGCAGCAGCAGACTGAGCTCCTACAATGAGCAGTTCTTC.

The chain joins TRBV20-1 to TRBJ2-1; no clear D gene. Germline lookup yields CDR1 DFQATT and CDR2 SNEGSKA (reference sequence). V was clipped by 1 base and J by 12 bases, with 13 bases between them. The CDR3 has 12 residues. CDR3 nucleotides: TGCAGTGCTAGAGGTTGGGGTCCCGGGCAGTTCTTC. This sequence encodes CSARGWGPGQFF.

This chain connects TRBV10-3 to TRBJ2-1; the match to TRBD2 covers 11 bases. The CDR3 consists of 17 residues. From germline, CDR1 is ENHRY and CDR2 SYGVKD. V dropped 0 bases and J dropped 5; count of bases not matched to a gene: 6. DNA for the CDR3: TGTGCCATCAGTGAGTCGGGAGGGACTAGCGGAAACAATGAGCAGTTCTTC. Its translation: CAISESGGTSGNNEQFF.

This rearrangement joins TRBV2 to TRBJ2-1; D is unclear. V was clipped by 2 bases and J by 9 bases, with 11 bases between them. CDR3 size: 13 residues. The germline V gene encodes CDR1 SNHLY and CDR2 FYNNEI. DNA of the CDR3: TGTGCCAGCAGTGAAAAGGCTTGGGGTGAGCAGTTCTTC. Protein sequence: CASSEKAWGEQFF.

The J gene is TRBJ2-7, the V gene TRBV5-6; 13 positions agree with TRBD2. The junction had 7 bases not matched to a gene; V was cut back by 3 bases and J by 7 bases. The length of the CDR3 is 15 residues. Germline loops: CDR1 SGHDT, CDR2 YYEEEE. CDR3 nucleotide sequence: TGTGCCAGCAGCTCGGGGACTAGCGGGGACCTGGAGCAGTACTTC. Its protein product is CASSSGTSGDLEQYF.

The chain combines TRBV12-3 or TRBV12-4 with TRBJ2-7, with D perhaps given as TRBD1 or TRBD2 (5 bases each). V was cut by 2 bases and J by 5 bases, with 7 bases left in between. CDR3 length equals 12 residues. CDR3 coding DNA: TGTGCCAGCAGTTTATGGGGGAACGAGCAGTACTTC. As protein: CASSLWGNEQYF.

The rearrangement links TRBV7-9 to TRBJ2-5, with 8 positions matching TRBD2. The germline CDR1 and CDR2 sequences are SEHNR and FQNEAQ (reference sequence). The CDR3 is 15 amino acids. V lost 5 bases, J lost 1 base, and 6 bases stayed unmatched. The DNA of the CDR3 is TGTGCCAGCAGCCTGGCGGGGACTAGCCAAGAGACCCAGTACTTC. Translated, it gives CASSLAGTSQETQYF. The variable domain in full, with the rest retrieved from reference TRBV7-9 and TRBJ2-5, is DTGVSQNPRHKITKRGQNVTFRCDPISEHNRLYWYRQTLGQGPEFLTYFQNEAQLEKSRLLSDRFSAERPKGSFSTLEIQRTEQGDSAMYLCASSLAGTSQETQYFGPGTRLLVL.

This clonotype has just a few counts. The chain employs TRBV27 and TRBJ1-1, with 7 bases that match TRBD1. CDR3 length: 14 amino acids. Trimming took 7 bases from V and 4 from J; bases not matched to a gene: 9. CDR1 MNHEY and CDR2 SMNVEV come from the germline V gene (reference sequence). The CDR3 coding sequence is TGTGCCAGCACCGGGACAGCGTTGGGCACTGAAGCTTTCTTT. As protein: CASTGTALGTEAFF.